This is a list of T cell receptor beta chains from one sample in a study of OX40 agonist ivuxolimab in advanced cancers. Only in-frame clones appear in the TCRdb table, and some are missing; sequencing was by immunoSEQ multiplex PCR. The sample consists of more than 65,000 clones, around four fifths of them appearing once. The sample here was CD4+ or CD8+ T cells sorted from blood, taken in a trial of the OX40 agonist ivuxolimab. Receptor source: an adult with an advanced solid tumor such as melanoma, head and neck, liver or kidney cancer. Both conserved end residues are part of each CDR3. The D gene is left open where the match is weak. Some rows have no size entry. The others give once, few or many, or a class for an expanded clone.

clone_size	j_call	d_call	v_call	cdr3_length	cdr3_nt	cdr3_aa
-	TRBJ1-4	-	TRBV28	16	TGTGCCAGCAGCTTTGTCCTCGATGCAACTAATGAAAAACTGTTTTTT	CASSFVLDATNEKLFF
-	TRBJ2-2	-	TRBV6-1	15	TGTGCCAGCCCGAAAACTACGGAGGGAACCGGGGAGCTGTTTTTT	CASPKTTEGTGELFF
-	TRBJ1-1	-	TRBV6-1	14	TGTGCCAGCAGCGAGACGGATTTGAACACTGAAGCTTTCTTT	CASSETDLNTEAFF
-	TRBJ2-2	-	TRBV28	13	TGTGCCAGCAGTTCCTGGACGGTCGGGGAGCTGTTTTTT	CASSSWTVGELFF
few	TRBJ2-3	-	TRBV10-1	13	TGCGCCAGCAGTGAGGGGGGCACAGATACGCAGTATTTT	CASSEGGTDTQYF
few	TRBJ1-5	-	TRBV2	13	TGTGCCAGCAGGGGGGTAGGAAATCAGCCCCAGCATTTT	CASRGVGNQPQHF
-	TRBJ1-1	-	TRBV28	15	TGTGCCTACGCCCCACTAGGGCAGATGAACACTGAAGCTTTCTTT	CAYAPLGQMNTEAFF
few	TRBJ1-1	TRBD1	TRBV5-5	17	TGTGCCAGCAGCTCTCTGAAAGCAGGGGGCTTGAACACTGAAGCTTTCTTT	CASSSLKAGGLNTEAFF
-	TRBJ1-4	-	TRBV25-1	14	TGTGCCAGCAGTGAAACAGGGTATAATGAAAAACTGTTTTTT	CASSETGYNEKLFF
few	TRBJ1-5	-	TRBV28	15	TGTGCCAGCAGTTGGTGGCGGGAACCTCTTCAGCCCCAGCATTTT	CASSWWREPLQPQHF
-	TRBJ2-7	-	TRBV30	13	TGTGCCTGCCAGACTACCGATTCTTACGAGCAGTACTTC	CACQTTDSYEQYF
-	TRBJ1-2	-	TRBV4-2	15	TGTGCCAGCAGCCAAGAAGGGCCGATAGGCTATGGCTACACCTTC	CASSQEGPIGYGYTF
-	TRBJ2-1	-	TRBV5-1	14	TGCGCCAGCAGCTTGGGACCGTCGTACAATGAGCAGTTCTTC	CASSLGPSYNEQFF
-	TRBJ1-5	-	TRBV28	15	TGTGCCAGCAGTTTATTCCAGAGAATCGATCAGCCCCAGCATTTT	CASSLFQRIDQPQHF
-	TRBJ1-1	TRBD1	TRBV6-5	13	TGTGCCAGCACCCGGACAGGGAGAACTGAAGCTTTCTTT	CASTRTGRTEAFF
-	TRBJ2-5	-	TRBV30	11	TGTGCCTCAGGGGAGTTAGAGACCCAGTACTTC	CASGELETQYF
-	TRBJ1-2	-	TRBV28	12	TGTGCCACCATGACAGTTAACTATGGCTACACCTTC	CATMTVNYGYTF
-	TRBJ2-1	-	TRBV14	17	TGTGCCAGCAGCCAATACGGACTGATTAGCTCCTACAATGAGCAGTTCTTC	CASSQYGLISSYNEQFF
once	TRBJ2-7	TRBD1	TRBV28	14	TGTGCCAGCAGTTTAGGACAGGAGCCCTACGAGCAGTACTTC	CASSLGQEPYEQYF
-	TRBJ2-5	-	TRBV18	13	TGTGCCAGCTCACCAGCCCTACAAGAGACCCAGTACTTC	CASSPALQETQYF
-	TRBJ2-3	TRBD2	TRBV18	17	TGTGCCAGCTCACCCGGGCTAGCGGGACTTACCACAGATACGCAGTATTTT	CASSPGLAGLTTDTQYF
-	TRBJ2-5	TRBD2	TRBV14	16	TGTGCCAGCAGCCAAGTTAGGGGCGGGGGCCAAGAGACCCAGTACTTC	CASSQVRGGGQETQYF
-	TRBJ2-2	TRBD2	TRBV4-3	15	TGCGCCAGCAGCCGCGGGACTACCAACACCGGGGAGCTGTTTTTT	CASSRGTTNTGELFF
-	TRBJ1-1	TRBD1	TRBV29-1	11	TGCAGCGCGACAGGGAAGCCTGAAGCTTTCTTT	CSATGKPEAFF
-	TRBJ2-1	TRBD2	TRBV2	13	TGTGCCAGCAGCTACGGGGAGGGAGCTGAGCAGTTCTTC	CASSYGEGAEQFF
-	TRBJ2-3	TRBD2	TRBV28	15	TGTGCCAGCAGTTTAGGTCGGGGGGGCACAGATACGCAGTATTTT	CASSLGRGGTDTQYF
-	TRBJ2-5	TRBD2	TRBV5-6	15	TGTGCCAGCGCGGAACTGGCGGGGGGGAAAAAGACCCAGTACTTC	CASAELAGGKKTQYF
-	TRBJ1-1	TRBD1	TRBV6-5	15	TGTGCCAGCAGTTTATCGACAGGGAGGAACACTGAAGCTTTCTTT	CASSLSTGRNTEAFF
-	TRBJ2-1	-	TRBV19	15	TGTGCCAGTAGTATGGCAGCTAGCGCCTACAATGAGCAGTTCTTC	CASSMAASAYNEQFF
-	TRBJ1-4	-	TRBV7-9	16	TGTGCCAGCAGCTTAGAACCGGGTCTCCGTGAATTAAAACTGTTTTTT	CASSLEPGLRELKLFF
-	TRBJ2-5	-	TRBV11-2	15	TGTGCCAGCACCCCCCACCCAGCGGTATCGGAGACCCAGTACTTC	CASTPHPAVSETQYF
-	TRBJ1-4	TRBD1	TRBV4-2	16	TGTGCCAGCAGCCAAGAGCAAGGGACAGCTAATGAAAAACTGTTTTTT	CASSQEQGTANEKLFF
once	TRBJ1-1	-	TRBV27	15	TGTGCCAGCAGTTTATCCTTCCCGAGGAACACTGAAGCTTTCTTT	CASSLSFPRNTEAFF
few	TRBJ1-2	TRBD1	TRBV19	15	TGTGCCAGTAGGCGGGTAGGGGGACAGGACTATGGCTACACCTTC	CASRRVGGQDYGYTF